This T cell receptor (beta chain) was observed in a study of T-cell memory formation after mild COVID-19. Study information: Largely, the TCR clusters proved donor specific. Study outcomes and limitations: Most CD4+ clones that shrank were in CM and EM, while CD8+ ones turned up in EMRA.

MiXCR, run by TCRdb on the 5' RACE reads, gives a single entry per CDR3 protein. The repertoire holds 300,000 to 400,000 distinct CDR3 sequences, roughly 15% seen once, with about a fifth in the top ten. This clonotype was picked up a small number of times. No antigen is known for it. This CDR3 contains 14 residues. CDR1 and CDR2 from the germline V gene are SGHRS and YFSETQ. Trimming removed 4 bases from V and 9 bases from J; junction bases left unmatched: 6. The gene calls are TRBV5-1 and TRBJ2-1; the match to TRBD1 covers 11 bases. Source material: PBMCs or a T cell subset sorted from them (not recorded which). The TCR comes from a man between 18 and 29 years old who had mild COVID-19 (a few samples of this study predate the infection). Cell type and time point are not known. The DNA for the CDR3 is TGCGCCAGCAGCCCAGGGACAGGGGGACTTGAGCAGTTCTTC. Translating it yields CASSPGTGGLEQFF.